This passage covers 21 T cell receptor beta chains from one sample sequenced in a study of blood T cell repertoires in COVID-19. Sequencing was performed with immunoSEQ multiplex PCR; in TCRdb, only in-frame clones are kept and a portion is missing. The table records about 210,000 clones, around 81% of them present only once. The specimen sequenced was peripheral blood. These receptors originate from a woman between 70 and 85 years old with acute or convalescent COVID-19.

The rearrangement links TRBV3-1 (or the pseudogene TRBV3-2) to TRBJ1-6, with 7 bases identical to TRBD1. The germline V gene encodes CDR1 LGHDT and CDR2 YNNKEL (reference sequence). CDR3 length: 16 residues. V shed 0 bases and J 10 bases; nucleotides not matched to a gene: 9. CDR3 nucleotides: TGTGCCAGCAGCCAAGAAGCGGCAGGGGGGAGATCACCCCTCCACTTT. It codes for CASSQEAAGGRSPLHF.

The chain links TRBV11-3 to TRBJ2-1, with 9 bases identical to TRBD2. The trim removed 3 bases at V and 2 bases at J, leaving 5 bases unmatched. Germline CDR1 is SGHNT and CDR2 is YENEEA. The CDR3 loop spans 16 amino acids. CDR3 in amino acids: CASSLTLAGTYNEQFF. The CDR3 DNA follows: TGTGCCAGCAGCTTGACCCTAGCGGGGACCTACAATGAGCAGTTCTTC.

The chain couples TRBV21-1 to TRBJ2-2; the table's TRBD2 call for D was not verified on the DNA. TRBV21-1 is shown as a pseudogene. The CDR3 runs 17 residues. In DNA form, the CDR3 reads TGTGCCAGCAGCAAGCCCCACCAGACTAGGCTGGTCCGGGAGCTGTTTTTT. Its translation: CASSKPHQTRLVRELFF.

Only a few counts were recorded for this clone. The chain combines TRBV9 with TRBJ2-1; 12 bases line up with TRBD2. In germline, CDR1 is SGDLS, CDR2 YYNGEE. CDR3 length: 15 amino acids. V shed 0 bases and J 6 bases; nucleotides not matched to a gene: 1. CDR3 nucleotides: TGTGCCAGCAGCGTAGAACTAGCGGGGGGCAATGAGCAGTTCTTC. As protein: CASSVELAGGNEQFF.

The J gene is TRBJ2-1, the V gene TRBV5-8, with D perhaps TRBD1 (7 bases). Germline V gives CDR1 SGHTS, CDR2 YDEGEE. The CDR3 totals 17 residues. V was trimmed by 0 bases and J by 4 bases, leaving 17 bases between them. For the CDR3, the DNA is TGTGCCAGCAGCTTGGCAGGGGGGACCTACCCTTACAATGAGCAGTTCTTC. Translated, it gives CASSLAGGTYPYNEQFF.

This sequence joins TRBV24-1 and TRBJ2-6; no clear D gene. The germline V gene has CDR1 KGHDR and CDR2 SFDVKD. Trimming stripped 4 bases from V and 0 bases from J, with 12 bases between. This CDR3 region has 17 residues. This chain's CDR3 is CATSDSLSSSGANVLTF. The CDR3 DNA is TGTGCCACCAGTGACTCATTATCGAGCTCTGGGGCCAACGTCCTGACTTTC.

The chain combines TRBV19 with TRBJ2-1, with TRBD1 identical over 7 bases. There are 14 residues in the CDR3. Germline lookup yields CDR1 LNHDA and CDR2 SQIVND (reference sequence). The J segment lost 5 bases and the V segment lost 6 bases, leaving 7 bases of the junction unmatched. CDR3 sequence reads: CASSPDRVNNEQFF. CDR3 in DNA: TGTGCCAGTAGCCCCGACAGGGTTAACAATGAGCAGTTCTTC.

The chain carries TRBV27 and TRBJ2-2; possible D gene TRBD1, 6 bases. Germline V gene sequence: CDR1 MNHEY, CDR2 SMNVEV (reference sequence). Trimming left V 7 bases short and J 1 base short, with 10 bases between. The CDR3 loop spans 14 amino acids. The CDR3 nucleotides are TGTGCCAGCAACCTCAGGGGGAACACCGGGGAGCTGTTTTTT. Translation gives CASNLRGNTGELFF.

The rearrangement links TRBV5-1 to TRBJ1-3, with D maybe TRBD1 (5 bases). Trimming cost V 6 bases and J 0 bases, with 10 bases left between them. CDR1 is SGHRS, CDR2 YFSETQ, per germline. The CDR3 contains 14 residues. CDR3 sequence reads: CASTPGLSGNTIYF. CDR3 sequence (DNA): TGCGCCAGCACCCCGGGACTCTCTGGAAACACCATATATTTT. Full variable domain (rest looked up from reference TRBV5-1 and TRBJ1-3): KAGVTQTPRYLIKTRGQQVTLSCSPISGHRSVSWYQQTPGQGLQFLFEYFSETQRNKGNFPGRFSGRQFSNSRSEMNVSTLELGDSALYLCASTPGLSGNTIYFGEGSWLTVV.

A few counts support this clone. The V and J genes are TRBV5-1 and TRBJ2-7; 7 bases match TRBD1. The V gene's germline CDR1 is SGHRS and CDR2 YFSETQ. The CDR3 has 15 amino acids. Trimming removed 3 bases from V and 2 bases from J; junction bases left unmatched: 8. In DNA, the CDR3 is TGCGCCAGCAGCTATTCCCCGACAGGGACCTACGAGCAGTACTTC. It translates to CASSYSPTGTYEQYF.

The J gene is TRBJ1-1, the V gene TRBV11-2, with no clear D. Trimming took 0 bases from V and 1 from J, leaving 12 bases between them. The CDR3 totals 16 residues. Germline lookup yields CDR1 SGHAT and CDR2 FQNNGV. As DNA, the CDR3 is TGTGCCAGCAGCTTAGATCGTCACAGAGAGAACACTGAAGCTTTCTTT. This codes for CASSLDRHRENTEAFF.

This chain joins TRBV7-8 and TRBJ2-3, with a possible D match to TRBD1 (6 bases). The V and J ends lost 2 bases and 6 bases respectively, with 9 bases between them. Germline V CDR1 and CDR2: SGHVS, FQNEAQ. The CDR3 totals 13 residues. The DNA of the CDR3 is TGTGCCAGCAGCTTAAACAGGGTCGATACGCAGTATTTT. Translating gives CASSLNRVDTQYF.

The gene calls are TRBV11-2 and TRBJ2-3; TRBD1 matches at 11 bases. The CDR3 length is 12 residues. The J segment lost 14 bases and the V segment lost 2 bases, leaving 3 bases of the junction unmatched. CDR1 and CDR2 from the germline V gene are SGHAT and FQNNGV. The CDR3, as DNA: TGTGCCAGCAGCTTAAGGACAGGGGGCTTGTATTTT. It translates to CASSLRTGGLYF. The full variable domain, completed using reference TRBV11-2 and TRBJ2-3, is EAGVAQSPRYKIIEKRQSVAFWCNPISGHATLYWYQQILGQGPKLLIQFQNNGVVDDSQLPKDRFSAERLKGVDSTLKIQPAKLEDSAVYLCASSLRTGGLYFGPGTRLTVL.

The V call is TRBV7-2, the J call TRBJ1-5; no clear D gene. CDR3 length equals 14 residues. V gave up 0 bases and J gave up 6 bases, with 9 bases separating them. Germline V gives CDR1 SGHTA, CDR2 FQGNSA. The CDR3 DNA is TGTGCCAGCAGCTTAGCTGGTAGTGGTCAGCCCCAGCATTTT. Amino acids: CASSLAGSGQPQHF.

The CDR3 nucleotides are TGTGCCATCAGTGAGTCGAGTCAATTCGAGCAGTACTTC. Its protein is CAISESSQFEQYF. The chain joins TRBV10-3 to TRBJ2-7; D not resolved. In germline, CDR1 is ENHRY, CDR2 SYGVKD. V was pared by 0 bases and J by 6 bases, with 9 bases between. This CDR3 is 13 amino acids long.

The CDR3 DNA follows: TGTGCCAGCAGTGAAACTTCTGGGCAGGGGGCCTACGAGCAGTACTTC. The encoded protein is CASSETSGQGAYEQYF. V is TRBV2 and J is TRBJ2-7; 7 nucleotides line up with TRBD1. Unmatched junction bases numbered 9, after V lost 2 bases and J lost 2 bases. Looked up from germline, CDR1 is SNHLY and CDR2 is FYNNEI. The CDR3 runs 16 residues.

This chain uses TRBV11-2 with TRBJ2-3, with 10 bases lining up with TRBD2. The germline CDR1 and CDR2 sequences are SGHAT and FQNNGV. Losses at the gene ends were 2 bases for V and 6 bases for J; bases not matched to a gene: 11. This CDR3 has 17 amino acids. CDR3 residues: CASSLRVSGGPRDTQYF. CDR3 bases: TGTGCCAGCAGCTTAAGGGTTAGCGGGGGGCCGAGGGATACGCAGTATTTT.

This clone was seen only once. This chain connects TRBV19 to TRBJ2-5; possibly TRBD2 for D (5 bases). Trimming left V 6 bases short and J 4 bases short, with 21 bases between. Per the germline V gene, CDR1 is LNHDA and CDR2 is SQIVND (reference sequence). This CDR3 is 16 amino acids long. CDR3 in amino acids: CASSPGFKSGGETQYF. The CDR3 nucleotides are TGTGCCAGTAGCCCGGGATTCAAAAGCGGAGGAGAGACCCAGTACTTC. The full variable domain, its missing parts supplied by reference TRBV19 and TRBJ2-5, is DGGITQSPKYLFRKEGQNVTLSCEQNLNHDAMYWYRQDPGQGLRLIYYSQIVNDFQKGDIAEGYSVSREKKESFPLTVTSAQKNPTAFYLCASSPGFKSGGETQYFGPGTRLLVL.

Note on this clone: Other DNA sequences in this specimen translate into the identical CDR3. This chain joins TRBV6-1 and TRBJ2-7, with TRBD1 matching over 7 bases. The CDR3 length is 15 residues. J lost 1 base, V lost 3 bases, and 6 bases had no gene match. Germline-derived CDR1 and CDR2 are MNHNS and SASEGT. The CDR3 protein is CASSETGRSSYEQYF. In DNA, the CDR3 is TGTGCCAGCAGTGAGACAGGGCGCTCTTCCTACGAGCAGTACTTC.

The rearrangement joins TRBV11-2 to TRBJ2-3, with 9 nucleotides matching TRBD2. J was trimmed by 3 bases and V by 4 bases; bases with no gene match: 5. CDR1 and CDR2 (germline): SGHAT, FQNNGV. The CDR3 is 15 amino acids. The CDR3 region has the DNA TGTGCCAGCAGCTCGCCGACTAGCGGAACAGATACGCAGTATTTT. This codes for CASSSPTSGTDTQYF.

This chain links TRBV21-1 with TRBJ1-1. TRBV21-1 is termed a pseudogene. The CDR3 consists of 11 residues. CDR3 in DNA: TGTGCCAGCAGTACCCCCGGGGGGGCTTTCTTT. The encoded protein is CASSTPGGAFF.